The source of this TCR beta chain is a study of tumor-infiltrating lymphocytes in primary liver carcinoma. From around 0.5 ug total RNA, TCR beta cDNA was generated with a primer in the constant region. Libraries for TCR beta were built through three nested multiplex PCR rounds, which together made up a slightly modified ARM-PCR procedure. TRBV1-TRBV30 forward and Cbeta reverse primers drove the first two roughly 10-cycle rounds. TCRdb called the multiplex PCR reads again in MiXCR, with one record for every CDR3 protein. The table shows 90,000 to 140,000 distinct CDR3 sequences, with roughly 80% occurring only once. This clonotype was seen only once. Antigen specificity is unknown. This clone may be a read error of a much larger clone one base away. Co-extracting RNA and DNA was done with about 17-31 mg of unsorted bulk tissue as input. Looked up from germline, CDR1 is SGHRS and CDR2 is YFSETQ. The CDR3 length is 14 residues. Deletions cut 1 base from V and 1 base from J, with 5 bases between.

General observations from the study: Only about 8-25% of top clones were detected in all five tumor regions. Blood's top-250-clone fraction was significantly lower than that of tumors (p = 0.039).

This TCR came from a man aged 40-50 years with primary liver carcinoma and hepatitis B virus infection. The chain uses TRBV5-1 and TRBJ2-2; D remains ambiguous. Material: liver tumor tissue from sampling region 3. As for subset: tumor region T3, left-lateral pole. The CDR3 bases are TGCGCCAGCAGCTTGCAAGAGAACACCGGGGAGCTGTTTTTT. Its translation: CASSLQENTGELFF.